A selection of T cell receptor beta chains follows, all from one sample in a study of patients with pleural tuberculosis. One entry per CDR3 protein results from TCRdb running MiXCR on the reads. Among around 50,000 distinct CDR3 sequences listed, 7.3% were seen once. These receptors were taken from a human donor with pleural tuberculosis. CDR3s include the opening cysteine and the closing phenylalanine or tryptophan. A D gene is named only where the DNA matches it firmly. Size values are once, few and many counts, or a class for expanded clones, and some rows have none.

j_gene: TRBJ1-5; v_gene: TRBV2; d_gene: NA; abundance: many; CDR3nt: TGTGCCAGCAGTGGAGCCCCGGGCGGTGGCAATCAGCCCCAGCATTTT; CDR3aa: CASSGAPGGGNQPQHF
j_gene: TRBJ1-3; v_gene: TRBV24-1; d_gene: NA; abundance: many; CDR3nt: TGTGCCACCAGTCCCAGTGGGGAAAACACCATATATTTT; CDR3aa: CATSPSGENTIYF
j_gene: TRBJ2-1; v_gene: TRBV2; d_gene: NA; abundance: NA; CDR3nt: TGTGCCAGCAGGATTTTGGGTAATGAGCAGTTCTTC; CDR3aa: CASRILGNEQFF
j_gene: TRBJ2-7; v_gene: TRBV12-3/TRBV12-4; d_gene: TRBD2; abundance: NA; CDR3nt: TGTGCCAGCAGACTAGCGGGATACCACGAGCAGTACTTC; CDR3aa: CASRLAGYHEQYF
j_gene: TRBJ2-7; v_gene: TRBV10-3; d_gene: TRBD2; abundance: many; CDR3nt: TGTGCCATCAGTCCCGGGACTAACTACGAGCAGTACTTC; CDR3aa: CAISPGTNYEQYF
j_gene: TRBJ2-3; v_gene: TRBV11-2; d_gene: NA; abundance: NA; CDR3nt: TGTGCCAGCGGCTTTCAACCGGCTAGCACAGATACGCAGTATTTT; CDR3aa: CASGFQPASTDTQYF
j_gene: TRBJ2-1; v_gene: TRBV5-1; d_gene: NA; abundance: few; CDR3nt: TGCGCCAGCAGCTTTAGAGGGAGCAACAATGAGCAGTTCTTC; CDR3aa: CASSFRGSNNEQFF
j_gene: TRBJ1-1; v_gene: TRBV4-1; d_gene: NA; abundance: NA; CDR3nt: TGCGCCAGCGGCCAAGTCCGGACAGCAGAGAACACTGAAGCTTTCTTT; CDR3aa: CASGQVRTAENTEAFF
j_gene: TRBJ2-3; v_gene: TRBV20-1; d_gene: NA; abundance: many; CDR3nt: TGCAGTGCCGTTTTCAGGGTTTCTAGCACAGATACGCAGTATTTT; CDR3aa: CSAVFRVSSTDTQYF
j_gene: TRBJ1-6; v_gene: TRBV20-1; d_gene: NA; abundance: many; CDR3nt: TGCAGTGCTAGAAGTTACGGGACGGCTTATAATTCACCCCTCCACTTT; CDR3aa: CSARSYGTAYNSPLHF
j_gene: TRBJ1-1; v_gene: TRBV5-1; d_gene: NA; abundance: NA; CDR3nt: TGCGCCAGCAGGTCTGACTCGGGGAACACTGAAGCTTTCTTT; CDR3aa: CASRSDSGNTEAFF
j_gene: TRBJ1-6; v_gene: TRBV25-1; d_gene: NA; abundance: many; CDR3nt: TGTGCCAGCAGTGAATGGGGAACAGGCCATAATTCACCCCTCCACTTT; CDR3aa: CASSEWGTGHNSPLHF
j_gene: TRBJ1-2; v_gene: TRBV9; d_gene: NA; abundance: NA; CDR3nt: TGTGCCAGCAGCGCTTGGGCCAGTCCTGACTATGGCTACACCTTC; CDR3aa: CASSAWASPDYGYTF
j_gene: TRBJ2-1; v_gene: TRBV12-3/TRBV12-4; d_gene: NA; abundance: NA; CDR3nt: TGTGCCAGCACCATAGGGTCGGGTGAGCAGTTCTTC; CDR3aa: CASTIGSGEQFF
j_gene: TRBJ2-3; v_gene: TRBV7-1; d_gene: NA; abundance: many; CDR3nt: TGTGCCAGCAGCTCCAATCACATGACTACTAGCACAGATACGCAGTATTTT; CDR3aa: CASSSNHMTTSTDTQYF
j_gene: TRBJ2-1; v_gene: TRBV4-1; d_gene: NA; abundance: few; CDR3nt: TGCGCCAGCAGCCAAGTTATGAACAATGAGCAGTTCTTC; CDR3aa: CASSQVMNNEQFF
j_gene: TRBJ1-5; v_gene: TRBV12-3/TRBV12-4; d_gene: NA; abundance: many; CDR3nt: TGTGCCAGCAGTTTAGCGGCTGATCAGCCCCAGCATTTT; CDR3aa: CASSLAADQPQHF
j_gene: TRBJ1-5; v_gene: TRBV15; d_gene: NA; abundance: many; CDR3nt: TGTGCCACCAGCAGAGAGGGGAATCAGCCCCAGCATTTT; CDR3aa: CATSREGNQPQHF
j_gene: TRBJ1-5; v_gene: TRBV4-2; d_gene: NA; abundance: many; CDR3nt: TGTGCCAGCAGCCCAATCCAGACCACCGGCAATCAGCCCCAGCATTTT; CDR3aa: CASSPIQTTGNQPQHF
j_gene: TRBJ2-1; v_gene: TRBV12-3/TRBV12-4; d_gene: TRBD1; abundance: few; CDR3nt: TGTGCCAGCAGTTCAGGGATGGACAGGGGTATGAATGAGCAGTTCTTC; CDR3aa: CASSSGMDRGMNEQFF
j_gene: TRBJ1-4; v_gene: TRBV10-3; d_gene: NA; abundance: many; CDR3nt: TGTGCCATCAGTGAAACAGGGTTTGGCGAAAAACTGTTTTTT; CDR3aa: CAISETGFGEKLFF
j_gene: TRBJ2-5; v_gene: TRBV20-1; d_gene: NA; abundance: NA; CDR3nt: TGCAGTGCCGCCCGTCATAAGACAGCCCAAGAGACCCAGTACTTC; CDR3aa: CSAARHKTAQETQYF
j_gene: TRBJ2-5; v_gene: TRBV19; d_gene: NA; abundance: few; CDR3nt: TGTGCCAGTAGTATTGGACTGTACGGTAGAGAGACCCAGTACTTC; CDR3aa: CASSIGLYGRETQYF
j_gene: TRBJ2-1; v_gene: TRBV5-4; d_gene: NA; abundance: many; CDR3nt: TGTGCCAGCAGCTTGGGGCAGTCATCGGATGAGCAGTTCTTC; CDR3aa: CASSLGQSSDEQFF
j_gene: TRBJ1-5; v_gene: TRBV2; d_gene: NA; abundance: many; CDR3nt: TGTGCCAGCAGAGACGGACAGATCAATCAGCCCCAGCATTTT; CDR3aa: CASRDGQINQPQHF
j_gene: TRBJ1-3; v_gene: TRBV12-3/TRBV12-4; d_gene: TRBD1; abundance: many; CDR3nt: TGTGCCAGCAGCTTTCAGGGGGACACCATATATTTT; CDR3aa: CASSFQGDTIYF
j_gene: TRBJ2-3; v_gene: TRBV18; d_gene: NA; abundance: NA; CDR3nt: TGTGCCAGCTCACCTGTTGAACAAACTAGCACAGATACGCAGTATTTT; CDR3aa: CASSPVEQTSTDTQYF
j_gene: TRBJ2-7; v_gene: TRBV20-1; d_gene: NA; abundance: many; CDR3nt: TGCAGTGCCTATGGGACTGGCCGCGAGCAGTACTTC; CDR3aa: CSAYGTGREQYF
j_gene: TRBJ2-5; v_gene: TRBV5-4; d_gene: NA; abundance: many; CDR3nt: TGTGCCAGCAGCTTCCAGGGTGTAGAGACCCAGTACTTC; CDR3aa: CASSFQGVETQYF
j_gene: TRBJ2-1; v_gene: TRBV6-1; d_gene: TRBD2; abundance: many; CDR3nt: TGTGCCAGCAGAGCTAGCGGGTCCAATGAGCAGTTCTTC; CDR3aa: CASRASGSNEQFF
j_gene: TRBJ2-3; v_gene: TRBV5-1; d_gene: NA; abundance: many; CDR3nt: TGCGCCAGCAGCTTGGAGAGGCCCCGCACAGATACGCAGTATTTT; CDR3aa: CASSLERPRTDTQYF
j_gene: TRBJ2-5; v_gene: TRBV5-1; d_gene: NA; abundance: NA; CDR3nt: TGCGCCAGCAGGGCCAGGGACCAAGAGACCCAGTACTTC; CDR3aa: CASRARDQETQYF
j_gene: TRBJ2-3; v_gene: TRBV18; d_gene: NA; abundance: many; CDR3nt: TGTGCCAGCTCAGCGCCTAGCACAGATACGCAGTATTTT; CDR3aa: CASSAPSTDTQYF
j_gene: TRBJ1-1; v_gene: TRBV18; d_gene: TRBD1; abundance: many; CDR3nt: TGTGCCAGCTCACCTTCAACAGGGGGCACTGAAGCTTTCTTT; CDR3aa: CASSPSTGGTEAFF
j_gene: TRBJ2-1; v_gene: TRBV10-3; d_gene: NA; abundance: few; CDR3nt: TGTGCCATCACCAACGACGGAGCTTACAATGAGCAGTTCTTC; CDR3aa: CAITNDGAYNEQFF
j_gene: TRBJ2-1; v_gene: TRBV12-5; d_gene: NA; abundance: NA; CDR3nt: TGTGCTAGTGGCCCTGAGACAGGCCCGTACAATGAGCAGTCCTTC; CDR3aa: CASGPETGPYNEQSF
j_gene: TRBJ2-5; v_gene: TRBV20-1; d_gene: NA; abundance: many; CDR3nt: TGCAGTGCGGGCATCTCAGGGGAGACCCAGTACTTC; CDR3aa: CSAGISGETQYF
j_gene: TRBJ2-7; v_gene: TRBV29-1; d_gene: TRBD2; abundance: once; CDR3nt: TGCAGCGTTGAAGATAAAAGCGGGAGGGCAAACGAGCAGTACTTC; CDR3aa: CSVEDKSGRANEQYF
j_gene: TRBJ1-5; v_gene: TRBV27; d_gene: NA; abundance: many; CDR3nt: TGTGCCAGCGCCCAGGGGCCTAGCAATCAGCCCCAGCATTTT; CDR3aa: CASAQGPSNQPQHF
j_gene: TRBJ2-3; v_gene: TRBV12-3/TRBV12-4; d_gene: TRBD2; abundance: few; CDR3nt: TGTGCCAGCAGTTCCCCGGGACTAAGGGATACGCAGTATTTT; CDR3aa: CASSSPGLRDTQYF
j_gene: TRBJ1-5; v_gene: TRBV20-1; d_gene: NA; abundance: many; CDR3nt: TGCAGTGCTAGTGGGGACCTAACTGGGGCCCAGCATTTT; CDR3aa: CSASGDLTGAQHF
j_gene: TRBJ2-5; v_gene: TRBV18; d_gene: NA; abundance: few; CDR3nt: TGTGCCAGCTCACCACCGGCTTTCCAAGAGACCCAGTACTTC; CDR3aa: CASSPPAFQETQYF
j_gene: TRBJ1-6; v_gene: TRBV19; d_gene: NA; abundance: NA; CDR3nt: TGTGCCAGTAGTACCCCGGCGAGGGAGACGCATGGTTCACCCCTCCACTTT; CDR3aa: CASSTPARETHGSPLHF
j_gene: TRBJ1-1; v_gene: TRBV10-2; d_gene: NA; abundance: many; CDR3nt: TGCGCCAGCGGTCAGTATGAGGACACTGAAGCTTTCTTT; CDR3aa: CASGQYEDTEAFF
j_gene: TRBJ1-1; v_gene: TRBV2; d_gene: NA; abundance: many; CDR3nt: TGTGCCAGCAGTGCCCCCGAGGGCTTCTCTTTCTTT; CDR3aa: CASSAPEGFSFF
j_gene: TRBJ1-2; v_gene: TRBV27; d_gene: NA; abundance: medium-sized; CDR3nt: TGTGCCAGCAGCACACAGGGCCTTGGAGGCTACACCTTC; CDR3aa: CASSTQGLGGYTF
j_gene: TRBJ1-1; v_gene: TRBV10-3; d_gene: TRBD1; abundance: many; CDR3nt: TGTGCCACCACTCAGGGGGGCTGGGGTTGGACTGAAGCTTTCTTT; CDR3aa: CATTQGGWGWTEAFF
j_gene: TRBJ1-2; v_gene: TRBV29-1; d_gene: NA; abundance: NA; CDR3nt: TGCAGCGTTGAGTCACGTTCCTATGGCTACACCTTC; CDR3aa: CSVESRSYGYTF
j_gene: TRBJ1-2; v_gene: TRBV28; d_gene: NA; abundance: many; CDR3nt: TGTGCCAGCAGTGACTATGGCTACACCTTC; CDR3aa: CASSDYGYTF
j_gene: TRBJ2-3; v_gene: TRBV2; d_gene: TRBD2; abundance: many; CDR3nt: TGTGCCAGCAGTGCACAAACTAGCGGGATTCAAGATACGCAGTATTTT; CDR3aa: CASSAQTSGIQDTQYF
j_gene: TRBJ2-1; v_gene: TRBV11-2; d_gene: NA; abundance: many; CDR3nt: TGTGCCAGCAGCTTAGATTTGGGTGAGCAGTTCTTC; CDR3aa: CASSLDLGEQFF
j_gene: TRBJ1-2; v_gene: TRBV29-1; d_gene: TRBD1; abundance: many; CDR3nt: TGCAGCATTCGGACAGGGCCCTATGGCTACACCTTC; CDR3aa: CSIRTGPYGYTF
j_gene: TRBJ1-5; v_gene: TRBV6-1; d_gene: NA; abundance: many; CDR3nt: TGTGCCAGCAGTGAACTTCAGGGACCCAATCAGCCCCAGCATTTT; CDR3aa: CASSELQGPNQPQHF
j_gene: TRBJ2-1; v_gene: TRBV10-2; d_gene: TRBD2; abundance: NA; CDR3nt: TGCGCCAGCAGGGAGGGACTAGCGGGATACAATGAGCAGTTCTTC; CDR3aa: CASREGLAGYNEQFF